Each of the 19 T cell receptor beta chains below was sequenced from the same sample in a study of T cells after yellow fever vaccination. One entry per CDR3 protein results from TCRdb running MiXCR on the 5' RACE reads. Altogether approximately 110,000 distinct CDR3 sequences are present, about 7% being singletons, with the ten largest covering 2% to 3%. The sample consisted of CD4+ T cells sorted from PBMCs, taken 9 to 10 days after the first yellow fever vaccination. These receptors originate from a young man who received the YFV17D yellow fever vaccine.

This clonotype was recorded at least ten times. The chain carries TRBV5-1 and TRBJ1-1; D gene uncertain. The CDR3 is 15 residues long. Germline V gene data show CDR1 as SGHRS and CDR2 as YFSETQ. Between the trimmed V and J ends, which lost 0 bases and 3 bases, there was a span of 12 bases. The CDR3 here is CASSLAQDRDTEAFF. For the CDR3, the DNA is TGCGCCAGCAGCTTGGCCCAGGATCGGGACACTGAAGCTTTCTTT.

There are many counts of this clonotype. This chain uses TRBV10-3 with TRBJ2-1; 9 nucleotides align to TRBD2. CDR3 length: 13 amino acids. Germline V gene sequence: CDR1 ENHRY, CDR2 SYGVKD. The V and J ends lost 5 bases and 8 bases, in that order; junction bases with no gene match: 4. CDR3 coding DNA: TGTGCCATCAGTAGCGGGGGGCGGGATGAGCAGTTCTTC. Translated, it gives CAISSGGRDEQFF.

V is TRBV12-3 or TRBV12-4 and J is TRBJ2-5; D tentatively reads TRBD1 or TRBD2 (6 bases each). This CDR3 contains 15 residues. V was cut by 4 bases and J by 5 bases, with 17 bases left in between. CDR3 nucleotide sequence: TGTGCCAGCAGTTCCCGACTAGGGGGTTTTGAGACCCAGTACTTC. Translating it yields CASSSRLGGFETQYF.

This clonotype was recorded many times. V and J are TRBV7-2 and TRBJ2-3; 16 bases are shared with TRBD2. Germline lookup yields CDR1 SGHTA and CDR2 FQGNSA. V lost 3 bases to trimming and J lost 4 bases; unmatched junction nucleotides: 4. The CDR3 runs to 17 residues. DNA of the CDR3: TGTGCCAGCAGCTTTGGGACTAGCGGGGGGGGGGCAGATACGCAGTATTTT. This translates into CASSFGTSGGGADTQYF.

This clonotype showed up many times. V gene TRBV5-6 combines with J gene TRBJ2-1, with 11 bases matching TRBD2. The germline gives CDR1 SGHDT, CDR2 YYEEEE. With 10 bases clipped from V and 0 bases from J, the junction kept 9 bases outside the gene matches. CDR3 size: 16 residues. The CDR3 protein is CAGTSGGPFSYNEQFF. CDR3 in DNA: TGTGCCGGAACTAGCGGGGGCCCTTTCTCCTACAATGAGCAGTTCTTC.

This clonotype was seen ten or more times. V usage is TRBV7-2 and J usage is TRBJ1-4; 8 bases map to TRBD1. Germline-derived CDR1 and CDR2 are SGHTA and FQGNSA. The CDR3 loop spans 16 amino acids. The V gene end was trimmed by 4 bases and the J gene end by 7 bases; junction bases not matched to a gene: 11. In nucleotides, the CDR3 is TGTGCCAGCAGCTATGGACAGGGCGGTGCCGGTGAAAAACTGTTTTTT. As protein: CASSYGQGGAGEKLFF.

There are many counts of this clonotype. The chain has TRBV20-1 and TRBJ1-2, with D tentatively TRBD1 (6 bases). Between the trimmed V and J ends, which lost 3 bases and 2 bases, there was a span of 10 bases. Germline CDR1 and CDR2: DFQATT and SNEGSKA (reference sequence). CDR3 length equals 13 residues. CDR3 in amino acids: CSASGQGNYGYTF. DNA of the CDR3: TGCAGTGCTAGTGGCCAGGGGAACTATGGCTACACCTTC.

This clonotype was picked up many times. The chain links TRBV25-1 to TRBJ2-2; 8 bases are a match to TRBD2. The CDR3 covers 16 residues. Germline V lookup: CDR1 MGHDK, CDR2 SYGVNS. V shed 3 bases and J 3 bases; nucleotides not matched to a gene: 6. The chain's CDR3 is CASSDTSGGDTGELFF. The CDR3 DNA follows: TGTGCCAGCAGTGACACCTCCGGGGGGGACACCGGGGAGCTGTTTTTT.

This clonotype appeared many times. The chain recombines TRBV12-3 or TRBV12-4 with TRBJ2-5; D is possibly TRBD1 (5 bases). V lost 4 bases and J lost 1, with 19 bases in between. This CDR3 is 17 amino acids long. The CDR3 protein is CASSSGIKGPPQETQYF. The CDR3 coding sequence is TGTGCCAGCAGTTCAGGGATCAAGGGCCCCCCCCAAGAGACCCAGTACTTC.

This chain's CDR3 is CASSSRIFTDTQYF. CDR3 nucleotides: TGTGCCAGCAGCTCCCGGATCTTCACAGATACGCAGTATTTT. The gene calls are TRBV7-9 and TRBJ2-3; D remains ambiguous. Trimming took 4 bases from V and 2 from J, leaving 10 bases between them. This CDR3 spans 14 amino acids. Looked up from germline, CDR1 is SEHNR and CDR2 is FQNEAQ (reference sequence).

This clonotype was found many times. The chain joins TRBV2 to TRBJ2-3, with TRBD2 identical over 8 bases. CDR3 length equals 13 residues. CDR1 is SNHLY, CDR2 FYNNEI, per germline. V lost 8 bases to trimming and J lost 3 bases; unmatched junction nucleotides: 4. The CDR3 nucleotides are TGTGCCAGCTCGGGAGGGAGGACAGATACGCAGTATTTT. This gives the protein CASSGGRTDTQYF.

J is TRBJ2-1 and V is TRBV7-2, with D possibly TRBD2 on 6 matching bases. Trimming removed 4 bases at V and 9 bases at J, with 19 bases between. Germline lookup yields CDR1 SGHTA and CDR2 FQGNSA. The CDR3 sequence is 15 residues long. The CDR3 DNA reads as TGTGCCAGCAGCTATGCCTTCCGGGTCGGGGGTGAGCAGTTCTTC. Translating gives CASSYAFRVGGEQFF.

This clonotype was counted between two and nine times. The V gene is TRBV20-1, the J gene TRBJ2-3; D uncertain. The CDR3 consists of 13 residues. Between the trimmed V and J ends, which lost 0 bases and 1 base, there was a span of 5 bases. The germline gives CDR1 DFQATT, CDR2 SNEGSKA (reference sequence). This CDR3 reads CSARDSGTDTQYF. CDR3 coding DNA: TGCAGTGCTAGAGATTCTGGCACAGATACGCAGTATTTT.

This clonotype was counted at least ten times. V usage is TRBV5-6 and J usage is TRBJ2-3; the D gene could be TRBD1 or TRBD2 (5 bases each). Looked up from germline, CDR1 is SGHDT and CDR2 is YYEEEE. The CDR3 spans 16 residues. Trimming cost V 0 bases and J 3 bases, with 14 bases left between them. The CDR3 spells CASSLGFGAATDTQYF. Written as DNA, the CDR3 is TGTGCCAGCAGCTTGGGTTTCGGGGCCGCGACAGATACGCAGTATTTT.

This clonotype came up a few times. This chain uses TRBV7-2 with TRBJ2-5, with TRBD2 identical over 9 bases. V lost 5 bases to trimming and J lost 3 bases; unmatched junction nucleotides: 10. The length of the CDR3 is 16 residues. CDR1 is SGHTA, CDR2 FQGNSA, per germline. CDR3 sequence reads: CASSRRGRGGKETQYF. Written as DNA, the CDR3 is TGTGCCAGCAGCCGCCGCGGGCGGGGGGGAAAAGAGACCCAGTACTTC.

The chain has TRBV4-1 and TRBJ2-1, with 8 bases matching TRBD1. The CDR3 totals 13 residues. J was trimmed by 9 bases and V by 5 bases; bases with no gene match: 6. The germline V gene encodes CDR1 MGHRA and CDR2 YSYEKL. DNA for the CDR3: TGCGCCAGCAGCACGGACAGGGTCGGTGAGCAGTTCTTC. Residues: CASSTDRVGEQFF.

Many counts were recorded for this clonotype. The chain combines TRBV27 with TRBJ2-5; 7 bases line up with TRBD1. Per germline, CDR1 MNHEY and CDR2 SMNVEV (reference sequence). The CDR3 spans 13 residues. V dropped 6 bases and J dropped 4; count of bases not matched to a gene: 5. This chain's CDR3 is CASRRTGGETQYF. CDR3 nucleotide sequence: TGTGCCAGCAGGAGGACAGGCGGAGAGACCCAGTACTTC.

Ten or more counts support this clonotype. Relative to the germline gene, one junction end is altered; a read error may explain this. The gene calls are TRBV7-7 and TRBJ2-2; a possible D gene is TRBD1 (5 bases). The CDR3 is 16 residues long. The V gene's germline CDR1 is SSHAT and CDR2 FNYEAQ (reference sequence). CDR3 residues: CASRAGAGRVAGELFF. For the CDR3, the DNA is TGTGCTAGCAGGGCTGGGGCAGGTCGAGTCGCCGGGGAGCTGTTTTTT.

This clonotype was recorded many times. Mismatch with germline at one junction end may stem from a read error. The CDR3 is CASSIRVRPTNVVF. CDR3 DNA: TGTGCCAGCAGCATTAGGGTCCGACCGACGAACGTGGTTTTT. The chain uses TRBV7-9 and TRBJ1-1; D unclear. The CDR3 is made up of 14 amino acids. The germline V gene has CDR1 SEHNR and CDR2 FQNEAQ (reference sequence). Full variable domain (rest looked up from reference TRBV7-9 and TRBJ1-1): DTGVSQNPRHKITKRGQNVTFRCDPISEHNRLYWYRQTLGQGPEFLTYFQNEAQLEKSRLLSDRFSAERPKGSFSTLEIQRTEQGDSAMYLCASSIRVRPTNVVFGQGTRLTVV.